This passage covers 20 T cell receptor beta chains from one sample sequenced in a study of identical twins. TCRdb re-called the 5' RACE reads with MiXCR, one entry per CDR3 protein. The sample records roughly 480,000 distinct CDR3 sequences, 20% to 25% being singletons. The sample also formed part of further work on T cells expressing NK-cell markers.

Source material: CD4+ T cells sorted from blood. These TCRs come from a woman aged 18-29 years in good health.

CDR3 bases: TGCGCCAGCAGCCAAGTCGGGGGGTTTACAGATACGCAGTATTTT. It encodes CASSQVGGFTDTQYF. V is TRBV4-3 and J is TRBJ2-3, with 7 positions matching TRBD2. This CDR3 has 15 residues. V dropped 1 base and J dropped 3; count of bases not matched to a gene: 4. Germline V gene sequence: CDR1 LGHNA, CDR2 YSLEER.

This clonotype appeared a few times. V gene TRBV6-2 or TRBV6-3 combines with J gene TRBJ2-3; TRBD2 is a possible D gene (5 bases). The CDR3 contains 13 residues. Germline CDR1 reads MNHEY; CDR2 reads SVGEGT. V was pared by 7 bases and J by 2 bases, with 10 bases between. The CDR3 DNA reads TGTGCCAGCAAAGGCGGGCCCACAGATACGCAGTATTTT. This encodes CASKGGPTDTQYF.

This clonotype has more than one count but fewer than ten. J is TRBJ2-7 and V is TRBV12-3 or TRBV12-4; tentative D call: TRBD2 (6 bases). This CDR3 has 12 amino acids. The germline V and J ends were trimmed by 8 bases and 3 bases, with 11 bases remaining between them. The CDR3 here is CASATSSYEQYF. The CDR3 region has the DNA TGTGCCAGCGCTACTAGCAGCTACGAGCAGTACTTC.

This clonotype was seen more than once but under ten times. At one end the junction does not follow the germline gene, possibly because of a read error. The V call is TRBV7-7, the J call TRBJ2-5, with D unclear. Germline lookup yields CDR1 SSHAT and CDR2 FNYEAQ (reference sequence). The CDR3 spans 13 residues. The CDR3 loop reads CASSLEFSETQYF. The CDR3 region has the DNA TGTGCTAGCAGCTTGGAGTTTTCGGAGACCCAGTACTTC.

This clonotype was detected only a few times. The CDR3 spells CSASRPGQGENNEQFF. CDR3 DNA: TGCAGTGCTAGCCGCCCGGGACAGGGGGAAAACAATGAGCAGTTCTTC. The V gene is TRBV20-1, the J gene TRBJ2-1; TRBD1 matches at 11 bases. CDR1 and CDR2 (germline): DFQATT, SNEGSKA (reference sequence). The CDR3 runs 16 residues. V shed 3 bases, J shed 5 bases, and the junction held 9 bases outside the gene matches.

V usage is TRBV20-1 and J usage is TRBJ2-1, with 14 bases lining up with TRBD2. V lost 6 bases and J lost 7; bases outside the gene matches: 14. The CDR3 is 17 residues long. CDR1 is DFQATT and CDR2 is SNEGSKA in the germline V gene (reference sequence). The CDR3 protein is CSARVGQTSGGANEQFF. The CDR3 DNA reads TGCAGTGCAAGGGTAGGGCAGACTAGCGGGGGGGCTAATGAGCAGTTCTTC.

This clonotype was observed a handful of times. This sequence joins TRBV27 and TRBJ2-3, with D maybe TRBD2 (6 bases). CDR3 length: 14 amino acids. Between the trimmed V and J ends, which lost 6 bases and 5 bases, there was a span of 15 bases. CDR1 and CDR2 from the germline V gene are MNHEY and SMNVEV (reference sequence). CDR3 nucleotide sequence: TGTGCCAGCAGACATCGACTAGATGGAGATACGCAGTATTTT. It codes for CASRHRLDGDTQYF.

The V call is TRBV5-1, the J call TRBJ1-4; D gene ambiguous. Germline V gives CDR1 SGHRS, CDR2 YFSETQ. The V gene lost 3 bases and the J gene lost 4 bases, with 10 bases spanning the gap. The CDR3 totals 14 residues. The CDR3 reads CASSSDGVNEKLFF. CDR3 sequence (DNA): TGCGCCAGCAGCTCCGACGGAGTTAATGAAAAACTGTTTTTT.

V and J are TRBV3-1 and TRBJ1-2; a weak D match, TRBD1 (5 bases). The CDR3 is 13 residues long. Germline loops: CDR1 LGHDT, CDR2 YNNKEL (reference sequence). V was clipped by 6 bases and J by 8 bases, with 16 bases between them. The CDR3 sequence: CASRPLWGGGYTF. The DNA of the CDR3 is TGTGCCAGCAGACCCCTTTGGGGGGGAGGCTACACCTTC.

This chain uses TRBV20-1 with TRBJ2-7, with 13 bases that match TRBD2. J lost 9 bases, V lost 5 bases, and 4 bases had no gene match. CDR3 length equals 12 residues. In germline, CDR1 is DFQATT, CDR2 SNEGSKA (reference sequence). This CDR3 is CSALGLAGWQYF. CDR3 DNA sequence: TGCAGTGCTCTGGGACTAGCGGGATGGCAGTACTTC.

The chain recombines TRBV9 with TRBJ2-7; a weak D match, TRBD2 (5 bases). The CDR3 is 14 residues long. Germline V gives CDR1 SGDLS, CDR2 YYNGEE. Trimming stripped 4 bases from V and 7 bases from J, with 18 bases between. The CDR3 coding sequence is TGTGCCAGCAGCCCACGTTCCCTCACGGGGGAGCAGTACTTC. Its protein product is CASSPRSLTGEQYF.

In its sample, this clonotype was seen a few times. The chain uses TRBV5-1 and TRBJ2-7; D not certain. Germline assignment: CDR1 SGHRS and CDR2 YFSETQ. Trimming took off 5 bases at V and 2 bases at J, with 14 bases between the two ends. The CDR3 length is 14 residues. As DNA, the CDR3 is TGCGCCAGCAGATATCGGACGGAGACCTACGAGCAGTACTTC. Protein: CASRYRTETYEQYF.

This sequence joins TRBV5-5 and TRBJ2-2, with TRBD1 as a possible D gene (5 bases). Trimming pared 3 bases from V and 7 bases from J, leaving 7 bases between. The germline gives CDR1 SGHKS, CDR2 YYEKEE (reference sequence). The CDR3 is 12 amino acids. CDR3 coding DNA: TGTGCCAGCAGCTCACAGGTCGGGGAGCTGTTTTTT. Protein: CASSSQVGELFF.

The sample holds a few counts of this clonotype. The V gene is TRBV20-1, the J gene TRBJ2-3; 7 bases are a match to TRBD2. The CDR3 loop spans 14 amino acids. CDR1 and CDR2 (germline): DFQATT, SNEGSKA (reference sequence). J lost 5 bases, V lost 5 bases, and 10 bases had no gene match. The CDR3 region is CSAPRHAGEDTQYF. The CDR3 nucleotides read TGCAGTGCTCCACGCCATGCGGGAGAAGATACGCAGTATTTT.

This chain connects TRBV5-1 to TRBJ2-7, with 7 bases identical to TRBD1. The germline CDR1 and CDR2 sequences are SGHRS and YFSETQ. The CDR3 is 14 residues long. V trimming: 1 base; J trimming: 6 bases; junction bases outside the gene matches: 7. As DNA, the CDR3 is TGCGCCAGCAGCTTGTCACAGGGGCCGGGCGAGCAGTACTTC. It encodes CASSLSQGPGEQYF.

This chain links TRBV12-3 or TRBV12-4 with TRBJ1-1, with D unresolved. V was clipped by 6 bases and J by 1 base, with 9 bases between them. The CDR3 length is 13 residues. DNA of the CDR3: TGTGCCAGCAGGACGATAGGGAACACTGAAGCTTTCTTT. This translates into CASRTIGNTEAFF.

This clonotype was detected only a few times. This chain uses TRBV7-8 with TRBJ2-3; TRBD1 matches at 8 bases. V trimming: 5 bases; J trimming: 2 bases; junction bases outside the gene matches: 6. The CDR3 has 15 amino acids. Germline assignment: CDR1 SGHVS and CDR2 FQNEAQ. The CDR3 loop is CASSPQGQDTDTQYF. The CDR3 coding sequence is TGTGCCAGCAGCCCGCAGGGACAGGACACAGATACGCAGTATTTT.

The chain uses TRBV20-1 and TRBJ1-4; 9 nucleotides agree with TRBD1. V was clipped by 2 bases and J by 5 bases; unmatched bases: 6. The CDR3 has 15 residues. Per germline, CDR1 DFQATT and CDR2 SNEGSKA (reference sequence). CDR3 nucleotide sequence: TGCAGTGCTAGAAGGGTTGGACAGGGGAATGAAAAACTGTTTTTT. Residues: CSARRVGQGNEKLFF.

At least ten counts were recorded for this clonotype. The chain joins TRBV9 to TRBJ2-3; D is undetermined. The germline CDR1 and CDR2 sequences are SGDLS and YYNGEE. CDR3 size: 14 residues. V dropped 2 bases and J dropped 1 base, with 8 bases sitting between them. DNA of the CDR3: TGTGCCAGCAGCGTTCGACGGCGCACAGATACGCAGTATTTT. Residues: CASSVRRRTDTQYF.

Only a few counts were recorded for this clonotype. The CDR3 loop reads CSARDRGVGSPLHF. CDR3 bases: TGCAGTGCAAGGGACAGGGGAGTGGGTTCACCCCTCCACTTT. This chain links TRBV20-1 with TRBJ1-6; 10 positions agree with TRBD1. Per germline, CDR1 DFQATT and CDR2 SNEGSKA (reference sequence). CDR3 length: 14 amino acids. V gave up 6 bases and J gave up 9 bases; unmatched junction bases: 8.